This T cell receptor (beta chain) appears in the sequencing data of a study of T cell repertoires in cytomegalovirus infection. TCRdb passed the reads through MiXCR, listing each CDR3 protein once. The profile shows 450,000 to 600,000 distinct CDR3 sequences, 33% of them singletons. This clonotype was seen a handful of times. Its target is not known. The CDR3 has 16 amino acids. V was cut by 0 bases and J by 2 bases, with 11 bases left in between. Germline-derived CDR1 and CDR2 are LNHDA and SQIVND (reference sequence). The receptor comes from a human donor in good health (CMV status not recorded). Some clones in this sample may be carry-over from other donors' samples. The chain combines TRBV19 with TRBJ2-1, with D perhaps matching TRBD2 (5 bases). The source was cultured PBMCs, collected from culture after CMV antigen stimulation. CDR3 amino acids: CASSIDRSGPYNEQFF. The CDR3 bases are TGTGCCAGTAGTATAGATCGGAGCGGACCCTACAATGAGCAGTTCTTC. The full variable domain, in which reference TRBV19 and TRBJ2-1 provide the parts outside the CDR3, is DGGITQSPKYLFRKEGQNVTLSCEQNLNHDAMYWYRQDPGQGLRLIYYSQIVNDFQKGDIAEGYSVSREKKESFPLTVTSAQKNPTAFYLCASSIDRSGPYNEQFFGPGTRLTVL.